The rows below give T cell receptor beta chains drawn from one sample of a study of blood T cell repertoires in COVID-19. Profiling relied on immunoSEQ multiplex PCR, and the TCRdb table lists in-frame clones only, not all of them. The data contain approximately 240,000 clones, around 84% of them singletons. Sequencing was done on a sample of peripheral blood. The source of these receptors is a woman aged 40-49 years who had recovered from COVID-19. Each CDR3 is given with its conserved first and last residue. D genes are given only for firm matches. Clone size is given for some rows only: seen once, a few or many times, or a class if the clone is expanded.

NA,TRBV6-4,TRBJ1-2,NA,TGTGCCAGCAGTGACAAGGGGACCTTC,CASSDKGTF
NA,TRBV6-5,TRBJ2-5,NA,TGTGCCAGCAGCCTCGGGGGGCCAGGGGAGACCCAGTACTTC,CASSLGGPGETQYF
TRBD1,TRBV6-1,TRBJ1-5,NA,TGTGCCAGCAGTGGAACCGGGACAGGGATTCGTCAGCCCCAGCATTTT,CASSGTGTGIRQPQHF
TRBD1,TRBV7-9,TRBJ1-2,NA,TGTGCCAGCAGCCCAGTTGGGACAGAGGGAGGCTACACCTTC,CASSPVGTEGGYTF
TRBD2,TRBV11-2,TRBJ2-7,NA,TGTGCCAGCAGCTCCCAACTTCGGACTAGCGCAATTTCCTACGAGCAGTACTTC,CASSSQLRTSAISYEQYF
NA,TRBV19,TRBJ1-2,once,TGTGCCAGTAGAACAAGCACGGGTGGCTATGGCTACACCTTC,CASRTSTGGYGYTF
TRBD1,TRBV7-2,TRBJ1-2,NA,TGTGCCAGCAGCCTTGACAGGGTCGCGGCCGGGTCCGACTACACCTTC,CASSLDRVAAGSDYTF
NA,TRBV5-1,TRBJ1-1,NA,TGCGCCAGCAGCTTTGTATACGAGGGAGAAGCTTTCTTT,CASSFVYEGEAFF
TRBD2,TRBV27,TRBJ2-5,NA,TGTGCCAGCAGTTTAGGGTGGGGGGGAGAACAAGAGACCCAGTACTTC,CASSLGWGGEQETQYF
TRBD2,TRBV24-1,TRBJ2-5,NA,TGTGCCACCAGCGCCCTCCCCCGGGGGGGAGTAGAAGAGACCCAGTACTTC,CATSALPRGGVEETQYF
TRBD1,TRBV6-2/TRBV6-3,TRBJ1-1,NA,TGTGCCAGCAGTTCGCGACAGGGGGAGAGGACTGAAGCTTTCTTT,CASSSRQGERTEAFF
NA,TRBV6-1,TRBJ2-5,NA,TGTGCCAGCAGTGAACAGGTCACAGAAGAGACCCAGTACTTC,CASSEQVTEETQYF
TRBD2,TRBV7-3,TRBJ2-2,NA,TGTGCCAGCAGCTTAGGACTAGCGGGGTATATGTTAACCGGGGAGCTGTTTTTT,CASSLGLAGYMLTGELFF
TRBD1,TRBV4-3,TRBJ2-2,NA,TGCGCCAGCAGCCAACAGGGACAGGGTGTGTACGGGGAGCTGTTTTTT,CASSQQGQGVYGELFF
NA,TRBV4-3,TRBJ1-4,NA,TGCGCCAGCAGCCAAACGGAGCATAATGAAAAACTGTTTTTT,CASSQTEHNEKLFF
NA,TRBV2,TRBJ1-3,few,TGTGCCAGCAGTGTCGACACGTTCTCTGGAAACACCATATATTTT,CASSVDTFSGNTIYF
TRBD2,TRBV4-1,TRBJ2-1,NA,TGCGCCAGCAGCCAAGGGGCACTAGCGGGGGGGCCAGGTAATGAGCAGTTCTTC,CASSQGALAGGPGNEQFF
NA,TRBV19,TRBJ1-2,once,TGTGCCAGTAGTATAGCGGCAGGTGGCTATGGCTACACCTTC,CASSIAAGGYGYTF
NA,TRBV28,TRBJ2-3,NA,TGTGCCAGCAGACTTTCGCCCCAGGGAAAGGCGACAGATACGCAGTATTTT,CASRLSPQGKATDTQYF
NA,TRBV28,TRBJ2-1,NA,TGTGCCAGCAGTTTAAATGGTCAGGGGCAGTTCTTC,CASSLNGQGQFF